These 32 T cell receptor beta chains were sequenced from one sample in a study of glioma-infiltrating T cells after dendritic cell vaccination. Time point in this sample: after dendritic cell vaccination, including at tumor progression/relapse. The method was immunoSEQ multiplex PCR; TCRdb's version includes in-frame clones alone and lacks a portion of them. The top ten clones hold approximately 2.1% of a sample with over 80,000 clones, 75% to 90% of them seen once. This specimen consisted of blood, obtained after dendritic cell vaccination. Receptors originate from a human donor with glioblastoma.

The V and J genes are TRBV11-3 and TRBJ2-7; 7 bases map to TRBD1. There are 12 residues in the CDR3. Germline CDR1 and CDR2: SGHNT and YENEEA. The trim removed 5 bases at V and 4 bases at J, leaving 2 bases unmatched. The CDR3, as DNA: TGTGCCAGCAGCCAGACAGGGTACGAGCAGTACTTC. Translated: CASSQTGYEQYF.

The rearrangement uses TRBV27 and TRBJ1-5; D perhaps matches TRBD1 (6 bases). Looked up from germline, CDR1 is MNHEY and CDR2 is SMNVEV (reference sequence). The CDR3 extends over 16 amino acids. Trimming shortened V by 5 bases and J by 0 bases, and 14 bases separated the two germline ends. The CDR3: CASSAQGHYSNQPQHF. Here the CDR3 DNA reads TGTGCCAGCAGTGCCCAGGGACACTATAGCAATCAGCCCCAGCATTTT.

This clone was recorded a few times. This chain connects TRBV7-3 to TRBJ2-7; weak D call: TRBD2 (5 bases). Germline V gene sequence: CDR1 SGHTA, CDR2 FQGTGA. V lost 2 bases to trimming and J lost 3 bases, with 17 bases between them. The CDR3 has 16 residues. The CDR3 region has the DNA TGTGCCAGCAGCTTATCCCGCTTTGGCGGGTACTACGAGCAGTACGTC. As protein: CASSLSRFGGYYEQYV.

This clone was detected a few times. The gene calls are TRBV29-1 and TRBJ2-1; 8 positions match TRBD1. This CDR3 has 16 residues. The V and J ends lost 0 bases and 6 bases, in that order; junction bases with no gene match: 10. From germline, CDR1 is SQVTM and CDR2 ANQGSEA. CDR3 in DNA: TGCAGCGTTGAAGATAATGTCCAGGGGGCGGTCAATGAGCAGTTCTTC. It translates to CSVEDNVQGAVNEQFF.

The chain has TRBV2 and TRBJ2-5; 11 bases match TRBD1. With V trimmed by 6 bases and J by 4 bases, 4 bases remained unmatched. In germline, CDR1 is SNHLY, CDR2 FYNNEI. The CDR3 contains 14 residues. The CDR3 coding sequence is TGTGCCAGCAGGGTAGGACAGGGGGCAGAGACCCAGTACTTC. Encoded protein: CASRVGQGAETQYF.

The chain employs TRBV9 and TRBJ2-3; 15 bases are shared with TRBD2. This CDR3 is built from 23 residues. CDR1 SGDLS and CDR2 YYNGEE come from the germline V gene. V shed 4 bases, J shed 3 bases, and the junction held 24 bases outside the gene matches. The CDR3 is CASSRTFGTGRTSGRAGTDTQYF. The DNA of the CDR3 is TGTGCCAGCAGCCGAACTTTCGGGACAGGAAGGACTAGCGGGAGGGCCGGTACAGATACGCAGTATTTT. Full variable domain (rest looked up from reference TRBV9 and TRBJ2-3): DSGVTQTPKHLITATGQRVTLRCSPRSGDLSVYWYQQSLDQGLQFLIQYYNGEERAKGNILERFSAQQFPDLHSELNLSSLELGDSALYFCASSRTFGTGRTSGRAGTDTQYFGPGTRLTVL.

The chain employs TRBV7-9 and TRBJ1-5; 7 nucleotides align to TRBD1. There are 14 residues in the CDR3. Germline CDR1 is SEHNR and CDR2 is FQNEAQ (reference sequence). The junction had 12 bases not matched to a gene; V was cut back by 6 bases and J by 10 bases. The CDR3 nucleotides read TGTGCCAGCAGTTCCGACAGGGTCGCGGGTCCCCAGCATTTT. It codes for CASSSDRVAGPQHF.

This chain uses TRBV5-1 with TRBJ2-2; 9 bases are shared with TRBD1. From germline, CDR1 is SGHRS and CDR2 YFSETQ. Unmatched junction bases numbered 7, after V lost 7 bases and J lost 3 bases. This CDR3 has 15 residues. The CDR3 DNA reads as TGCGCCAGCGGCTCCACAGGGGGCGACACCGGGGAGCTGTTTTTT. Protein product: CASGSTGGDTGELFF.

The chain has TRBV7-2 and TRBJ1-2; D is unresolved. CDR3 size: 16 residues. Germline CDR1 reads SGHTA; CDR2 reads FQGNSA. V was shortened by 5 bases and J by 7 bases, with 23 bases between the two germline ends. The CDR3 DNA reads TGTGCCAGCAGCGGCCCGGGGTGGCTTCGCCCCTCTGGCTACACCTTC. Its protein product is CASSGPGWLRPSGYTF.

The chain recombines TRBV5-1 with TRBJ2-5; D possibly corresponds to TRBD1 (6 bases). Germline-derived CDR1 and CDR2 are SGHRS and YFSETQ. Trimming left V 4 bases short and J 5 bases short, with 15 bases between. The CDR3 loop spans 14 amino acids. CDR3 sequence: CASSPHSTGETQYF. Here the CDR3 DNA reads TGCGCCAGCAGCCCACACTCTACAGGGGAGACCCAGTACTTC. The entire variable domain, with the rest obtained from reference TRBV5-1 and TRBJ2-5, is as follows: KAGVTQTPRYLIKTRGQQVTLSCSPISGHRSVSWYQQTPGQGLQFLFEYFSETQRNKGNFPGRFSGRQFSNSRSEMNVSTLELGDSALYLCASSPHSTGETQYFGPGTRLLVL.

The chain employs TRBV6-5 and TRBJ2-5; possibly TRBD1 for D (5 bases). CDR1 MNHEY and CDR2 SVGAGI come from the germline V gene. Trimming cost V 6 bases and J 2 bases, with 13 bases left between them. The CDR3 sequence is 14 residues long. CDR3 amino acids: CASRLGHRQETQYF. The CDR3 nucleotides are TGTGCCAGCAGGCTAGGACACAGACAAGAGACCCAGTACTTC.

The chain is built from TRBV5-1 and TRBJ2-3, with D possibly matching TRBD2 (6 bases). CDR3 length equals 16 residues. CDR1 SGHRS and CDR2 YFSETQ come from the germline V gene. The V and J ends lost 4 bases and 2 bases respectively, with 17 bases between them. The CDR3 DNA sequence: TGCGCCAGCAGCCAAGGAGCGCGGGGCTTCACAGATACGCAGTATTTT. Protein product: CASSQGARGFTDTQYF. Full variable domain (remainder filled in from reference TRBV5-1 and TRBJ2-3): KAGVTQTPRYLIKTRGQQVTLSCSPISGHRSVSWYQQTPGQGLQFLFEYFSETQRNKGNFPGRFSGRQFSNSRSEMNVSTLELGDSALYLCASSQGARGFTDTQYFGPGTRLTVL.

V gene TRBV2 combines with J gene TRBJ1-5, with 8 bases aligning to TRBD1. Germline V gives CDR1 SNHLY, CDR2 FYNNEI. The V and J ends lost 0 bases and 6 bases, in that order; junction bases with no gene match: 7. There are 16 residues in the CDR3. CDR3 in amino acids: CASSEARAGGTQPQHF. The CDR3 DNA reads TGTGCCAGCAGTGAAGCGAGGGCAGGGGGCACTCAGCCCCAGCATTTT.

The chain uses TRBV6-5 and TRBJ2-3, with 7 positions matching TRBD1. Germline CDR1 and CDR2: MNHEY and SVGAGI. This CDR3 has 12 residues. Germline trimming cut 6 bases from V and 8 bases from J; bases unmatched to any gene: 5. As DNA, the CDR3 is TGTGCCAGCAGAGACAGGGTTGCTACGCAGTATTTT. This codes for CASRDRVATQYF.

The chain links TRBV5-6 to TRBJ2-7; 7 bases align to TRBD1. This CDR3 comprises 14 residues. Germline CDR1 SGHDT, CDR2 YYEEEE. The V segment lost 0 bases and the J segment 5 bases; nucleotides outside the gene matches: 5. The CDR3 DNA sequence: TGTGCCAGCAGCTTGGGTAGGGGGCTTAACGAGCAGTACTTC. This codes for CASSLGRGLNEQYF.

The chain combines TRBV5-1 with TRBJ2-1, with 7 nucleotides matching TRBD2. The germline CDR1 and CDR2 sequences are SGHRS and YFSETQ. This CDR3 comprises 18 residues. J lost 0 bases, V lost 1 base, and 10 bases had no gene match. The CDR3: CASSLFGGIGHSYNEQFF. In nucleotides, the CDR3 is TGCGCCAGCAGCTTGTTCGGGGGGATCGGACACTCCTACAATGAGCAGTTCTTC.

The rearrangement uses TRBV6-1 and TRBJ2-5; D ambiguous. Germline loops: CDR1 MNHNS, CDR2 SASEGT. The length of the CDR3 is 12 residues. With 6 bases removed from V and 4 bases from J, the gap between germline ends came to 9 bases. The CDR3 protein is CASSRGPETQYF. The CDR3, as DNA: TGTGCCAGCAGCAGAGGCCCAGAGACCCAGTACTTC.

This clone was observed a few times. The rearrangement joins TRBV2 to TRBJ2-7; the match to TRBD1 covers 8 bases. CDR3 length: 15 amino acids. CDR1 and CDR2 from the germline V gene are SNHLY and FYNNEI. With V trimmed by 3 bases and J by 0 bases, 4 bases remained unmatched. The CDR3 DNA sequence: TGTGCCAGCAGTGACAGGGGGCTTAGCTCCTACGAGCAGTACGTC. Translation gives CASSDRGLSSYEQYV.

This clone was detected only once. DNA for the CDR3: TGTGCCTGGAGTGTGTTGCGGGGGGAGACCCAGTACTTC. This translates into CAWSVLRGETQYF. The genes are TRBV30 and TRBJ2-5; TRBD2 aligns across 7 bases. From germline, CDR1 is GTSNPN and CDR2 SVGIG (reference sequence). J lost 5 bases, V lost 0 bases, and 3 bases had no gene match. The CDR3 consists of 13 residues.

This clone was found a few times. The J gene is TRBJ2-7, the V gene TRBV5-4; D is undetermined. Trimming left V 5 bases short and J 0 bases short, with 12 bases between. The CDR3 is 14 residues long. Germline V gene sequence: CDR1 SGHNT, CDR2 YYREEE (reference sequence). The CDR3 region is CASREAASSYEQYF. In DNA, the CDR3 is TGTGCCAGCAGAGAGGCGGCGAGCTCCTACGAGCAGTACTTC. The full variable domain, with the rest looked up from reference TRBV5-4 and TRBJ2-7, is ETGVTQSPTHLIKTRGQQVTLRCSSQSGHNTVSWYQQALGQGPQFIFQYYREEENGRGNFPPRFSGLQFPNYSSELNVNALELDDSALYLCASREAASSYEQYFGPGTRLTVT.

This clone was seen once. The chain combines TRBV5-6 with TRBJ2-7; D is possibly TRBD1 (6 bases). V shed 0 bases and J shed 4 bases, with 11 bases lying between them. CDR1 is SGHDT, CDR2 YYEEEE, per germline. The CDR3 is 14 amino acids. The CDR3: CASSLGGGQYEQYF. CDR3 nucleotide sequence: TGTGCCAGCAGCTTGGGTGGGGGCCAATACGAGCAGTACTTC.

The J gene is TRBJ1-5, the V gene TRBV6-1; tentatively, D is TRBD1 (6 bases). The CDR3 extends over 13 amino acids. Per the germline V gene, CDR1 is MNHNS and CDR2 is SASEGT. V dropped 5 bases and J dropped 4 bases, with 9 bases sitting between them. CDR3 DNA sequence: TGTGCCAGCAGTACAGGGCCTAATCAGCCCCAGCATTTT. Its protein product is CASSTGPNQPQHF.

The V call is TRBV25-1, the J call TRBJ1-1, with D possibly TRBD1 on 5 matching bases. CDR1 is MGHDK, CDR2 SYGVNS, per germline. The CDR3 has 13 amino acids. The V end lost 5 bases, the J end lost 11 bases, and 18 bases lay between the germline ends. The DNA of the CDR3 is TGTGCCAGCAGTTTCACCTGGGGCGGAGCGGCTTTCTTT. Translation: CASSFTWGGAAFF.

This clone was counted a single time. This chain links TRBV9 with TRBJ2-1; 8 bases are a match to TRBD2. CDR1 and CDR2 from the germline V gene are SGDLS and YYNGEE. Trimming cost V 0 bases and J 8 bases; bases outside gene matches: 4. The CDR3 extends over 14 amino acids. CDR3 nucleotide sequence: TGTGCCAGCAGCGTAGCGGGAGGGCTCGATGAGCAGTTCTTC. It codes for CASSVAGGLDEQFF.

V and J are TRBV19 and TRBJ1-5; no clear D. There are 16 residues in the CDR3. Between the trimmed V and J ends, which lost 3 bases and 9 bases, there was a span of 21 bases. Per the germline V gene, CDR1 is LNHDA and CDR2 is SQIVND (reference sequence). CDR3 protein: CASSMQPGYEILPQHF. The DNA for the CDR3 is TGTGCCAGTAGTATGCAACCGGGGTACGAGATTTTGCCCCAGCATTTT.

The rearrangement joins TRBV18 to TRBJ2-1; 8 nucleotides align to TRBD2. Trimming removed 4 bases from V and 9 bases from J; junction bases left unmatched: 14. The CDR3 is made up of 16 amino acids. Germline V lookup: CDR1 KGHSH, CDR2 LQKENI. The CDR3 region is CASSLQTSAGNVEQFF. Here the CDR3 DNA reads TGTGCCAGCTCACTTCAGACTAGCGCGGGGAACGTTGAGCAGTTCTTC.

The chain carries TRBV4-2 and TRBJ1-3; tentative D call: TRBD1 (5 bases). CDR3 size: 15 residues. Trimming stripped 4 bases from V and 0 bases from J, with 10 bases between. The V gene's germline CDR1 is LGHNA and CDR2 YNFKEQ. The CDR3 nucleotides read TGTGCCAGCAGCCTTATGACAGCCTCTGGAAACACCATATATTTT. The encoded protein is CASSLMTASGNTIYF.

V gene TRBV14 combines with J gene TRBJ2-1, with 7 bases lining up with TRBD1. The germline V gene encodes CDR1 SGHDN and CDR2 FVKESK. The CDR3 is 14 amino acids. The V gene end was trimmed by 5 bases and the J gene end by 4 bases; junction bases not matched to a gene: 5. The CDR3 reads CASSGTDFYNEQFF. DNA for the CDR3: TGTGCCAGCAGCGGGACAGACTTTTACAATGAGCAGTTCTTC.

The V gene is TRBV4-2, the J gene TRBJ1-5; D is ambiguous. V lost 1 base, J lost 0 bases, and 10 bases lay in between. Germline CDR1 and CDR2: LGHNA and YNFKEQ. The CDR3 has 16 amino acids. The CDR3 sequence: CASSQVADYSNQPQHF. The CDR3 region has the DNA TGTGCCAGCAGCCAAGTTGCGGATTATAGCAATCAGCCCCAGCATTTT.

This chain joins TRBV4-2 and TRBJ1-5, with D perhaps matching TRBD1 (5 bases). The V and J ends lost 6 bases and 8 bases respectively, with 17 bases between them. The CDR3 extends over 14 amino acids. CDR1 and CDR2 from the germline V gene are LGHNA and YNFKEQ. Here the CDR3 DNA reads TGTGCCAGCAGTCAAAAAGACCAGGGTGAGCCCCAGCATTTT. Translating gives CASSQKDQGEPQHF.

This clone appeared a single time. This chain links TRBV6-5 with TRBJ2-5, with 7 positions matching TRBD2. The J call may be mistaken, given a closer DNA end match to TRBJ2-7. This CDR3 is 15 amino acids long. From germline, CDR1 is MNHEY and CDR2 SVGAGI. The CDR3 loop reads CASSYSRASGYEQYF. CDR3 nucleotide sequence: TGTGCCAGCAGTTACTCGAGGGCTAGCGGTTACGAGCAGTACTTC.

The chain combines TRBV2 with TRBJ2-5; tentative D call: TRBD1 (6 bases). CDR1 and CDR2 (germline): SNHLY, FYNNEI. The ends were cut back, 11 bases at V and 4 bases at J, with 17 bases in the middle. The CDR3 covers 13 residues. CDR3 in amino acids: CALRAGESETQYF. The CDR3 DNA reads as TGTGCCCTGCGGGCAGGGGAGTCAGAGACCCAGTACTTC.